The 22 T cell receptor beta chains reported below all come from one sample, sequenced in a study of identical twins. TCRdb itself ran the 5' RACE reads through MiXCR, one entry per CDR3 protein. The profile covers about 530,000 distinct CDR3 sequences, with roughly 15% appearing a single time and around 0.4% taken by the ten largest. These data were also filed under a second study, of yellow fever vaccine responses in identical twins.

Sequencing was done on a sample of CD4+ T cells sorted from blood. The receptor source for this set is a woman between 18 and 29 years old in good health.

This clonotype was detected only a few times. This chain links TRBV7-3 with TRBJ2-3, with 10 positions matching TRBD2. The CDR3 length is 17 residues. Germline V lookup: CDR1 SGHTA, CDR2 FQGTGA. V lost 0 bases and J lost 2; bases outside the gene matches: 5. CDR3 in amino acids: CASSLTGAGGPTDTQYF. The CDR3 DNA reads TGTGCCAGCAGCTTAACGGGAGCGGGAGGGCCCACAGATACGCAGTATTTT. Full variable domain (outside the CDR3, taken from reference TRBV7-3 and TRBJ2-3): GAGVSQTPSNKVTEKGKYVELRCDPISGHTALYWYRQSLGQGPEFLIYFQGTGAADDSGLPNDRFFAVRPEGSVSTLKIQRTERGDSAVYLCASSLTGAGGPTDTQYFGPGTRLTVL.

This CDR3 is CSVGRGYQETQYF. CDR3 DNA sequence: TGCAGCGTTGGTAGGGGGTACCAAGAGACCCAGTACTTC. The J gene is TRBJ2-5, the V gene TRBV29-1; D possibly corresponds to TRBD1 (6 bases). Germline assignment: CDR1 SQVTM and CDR2 ANQGSEA. V was clipped by 4 bases and J by 0 bases, with 9 bases between them. This CDR3 comprises 13 residues.

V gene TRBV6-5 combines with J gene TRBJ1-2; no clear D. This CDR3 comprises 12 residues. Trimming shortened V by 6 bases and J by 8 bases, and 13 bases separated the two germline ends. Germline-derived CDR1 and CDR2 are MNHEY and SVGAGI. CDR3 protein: CASSASERGYTF. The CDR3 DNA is TGTGCCAGCAGCGCCTCGGAGCGCGGCTACACCTTC.

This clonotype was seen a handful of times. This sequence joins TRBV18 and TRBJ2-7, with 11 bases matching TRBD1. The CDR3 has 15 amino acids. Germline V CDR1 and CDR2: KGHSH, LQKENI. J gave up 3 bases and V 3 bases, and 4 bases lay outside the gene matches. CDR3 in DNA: TGTGCCAGCTCACCCGGGACAGGGGGATACTACGAGCAGTACGTC. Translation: CASSPGTGGYYEQYV.

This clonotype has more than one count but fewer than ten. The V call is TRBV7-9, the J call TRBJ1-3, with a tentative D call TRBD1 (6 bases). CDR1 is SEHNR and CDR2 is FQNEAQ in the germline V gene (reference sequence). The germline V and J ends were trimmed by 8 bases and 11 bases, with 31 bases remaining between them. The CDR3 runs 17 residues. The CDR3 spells CASGTTGIRPSPPPIYF. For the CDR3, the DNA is TGTGCCAGCGGAACAACAGGGATCCGGCCAAGTCCCCCGCCCATATATTTT.

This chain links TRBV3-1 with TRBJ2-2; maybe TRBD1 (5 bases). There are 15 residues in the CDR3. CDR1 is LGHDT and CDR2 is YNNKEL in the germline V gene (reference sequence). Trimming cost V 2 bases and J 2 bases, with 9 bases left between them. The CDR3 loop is CASSQRWGNTGELFF. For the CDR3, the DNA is TGTGCCAGCAGCCAACGTTGGGGCAACACCGGGGAGCTGTTTTTT.

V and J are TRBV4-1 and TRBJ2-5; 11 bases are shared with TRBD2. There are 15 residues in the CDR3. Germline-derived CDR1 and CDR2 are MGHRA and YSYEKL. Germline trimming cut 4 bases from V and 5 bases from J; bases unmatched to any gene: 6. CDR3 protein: CASSLSGTSGETQYF. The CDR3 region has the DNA TGCGCCAGCAGCCTCAGCGGGACTAGCGGTGAGACCCAGTACTTC.

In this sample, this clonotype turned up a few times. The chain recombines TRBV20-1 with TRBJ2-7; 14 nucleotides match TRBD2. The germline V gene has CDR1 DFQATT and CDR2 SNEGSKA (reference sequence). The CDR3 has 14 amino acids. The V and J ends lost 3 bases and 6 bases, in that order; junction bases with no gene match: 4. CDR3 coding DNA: TGCAGTGCTAGCCAAGGACTAGCGGGGGGCGAGCAGTACTTC. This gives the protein CSASQGLAGGEQYF.

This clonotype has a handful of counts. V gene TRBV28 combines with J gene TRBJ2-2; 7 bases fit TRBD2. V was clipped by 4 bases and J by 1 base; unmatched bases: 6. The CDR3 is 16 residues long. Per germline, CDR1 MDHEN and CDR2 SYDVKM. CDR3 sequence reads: CASSSLAGENTGELFF. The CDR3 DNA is TGTGCCAGCAGTTCCCTGGCGGGGGAGAACACCGGGGAGCTGTTTTTT. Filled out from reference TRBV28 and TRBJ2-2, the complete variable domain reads DVKVTQSSRYLVKRTGEKVFLECVQDMDHENMFWYRQDPGLGLRLIYFSYDVKMKEKGDIPEGYSVSREKKERFSLILESASTNQTSMYLCASSSLAGENTGELFFGEGSRLTVL.

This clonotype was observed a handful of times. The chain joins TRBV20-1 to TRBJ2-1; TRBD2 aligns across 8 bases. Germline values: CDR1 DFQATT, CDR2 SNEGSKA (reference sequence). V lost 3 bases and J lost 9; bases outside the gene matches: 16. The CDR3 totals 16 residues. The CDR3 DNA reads TGCAGTGCTAGCCTCCTCGGACTAGCTTTTTCCACTGAGCAGTTCTTC. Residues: CSASLLGLAFSTEQFF.

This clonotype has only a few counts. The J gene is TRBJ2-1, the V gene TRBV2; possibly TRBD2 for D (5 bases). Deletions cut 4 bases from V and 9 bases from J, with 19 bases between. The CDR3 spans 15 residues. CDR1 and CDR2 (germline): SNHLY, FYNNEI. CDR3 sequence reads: CASSVSLASGSEQFF. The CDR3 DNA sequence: TGTGCCAGCAGTGTCTCCCTAGCCTCTGGGAGTGAGCAGTTCTTC.

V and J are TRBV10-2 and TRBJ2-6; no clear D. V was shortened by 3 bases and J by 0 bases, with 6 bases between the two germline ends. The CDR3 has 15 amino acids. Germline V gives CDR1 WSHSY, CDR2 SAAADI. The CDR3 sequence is CASSDPPSGANVLTF. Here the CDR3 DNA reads TGCGCCAGCAGTGATCCCCCCTCTGGGGCCAACGTCCTGACTTTC.

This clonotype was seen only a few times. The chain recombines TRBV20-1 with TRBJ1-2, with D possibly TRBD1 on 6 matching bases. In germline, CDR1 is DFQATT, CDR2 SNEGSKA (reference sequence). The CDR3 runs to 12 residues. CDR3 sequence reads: CSALGGGYGYTF. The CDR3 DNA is TGCAGCGCGTTAGGGGGGGGCTATGGCTACACCTTC.

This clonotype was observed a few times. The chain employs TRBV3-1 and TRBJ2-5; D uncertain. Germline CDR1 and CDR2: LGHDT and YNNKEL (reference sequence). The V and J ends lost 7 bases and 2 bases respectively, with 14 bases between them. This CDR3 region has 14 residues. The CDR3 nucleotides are TGTGCCAGCAACTTCGGACCCACGCAAGAGACCCAGTACTTC. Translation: CASNFGPTQETQYF.

In DNA form, the CDR3 reads TGTGCCAGCAGCAAAATGAGGACAGGAGCTAACTATGGCTACACCTTC. The encoded protein is CASSKMRTGANYGYTF. The V gene is TRBV21-1, the J gene TRBJ1-2; the table's D gene call, TRBD1, was not cross checked with the DNA. TRBV21-1 corresponds to a pseudogene. This CDR3 is 16 amino acids long.

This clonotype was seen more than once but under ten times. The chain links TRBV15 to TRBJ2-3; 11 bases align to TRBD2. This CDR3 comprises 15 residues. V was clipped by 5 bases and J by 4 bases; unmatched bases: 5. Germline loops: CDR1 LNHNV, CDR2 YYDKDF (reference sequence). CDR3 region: CATSPLAGVADTQYF. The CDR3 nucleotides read TGTGCCACCAGCCCACTAGCGGGAGTGGCAGATACGCAGTATTTT. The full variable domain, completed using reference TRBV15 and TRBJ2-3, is DAMVIQNPRYQVTQFGKPVTLSCSQTLNHNVMYWYQQKSSQAPKLLFHYYDKDFNNEADTPDNFQSRRPNTSFCFLDIRSPGLGDTAMYLCATSPLAGVADTQYFGPGTRLTVL.

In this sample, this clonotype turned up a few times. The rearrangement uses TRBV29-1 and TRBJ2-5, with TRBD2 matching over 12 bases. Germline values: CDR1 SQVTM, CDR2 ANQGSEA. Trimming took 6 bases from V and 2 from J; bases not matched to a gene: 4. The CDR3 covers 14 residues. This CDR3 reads CSVGTSGLQETQYF. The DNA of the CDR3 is TGCAGCGTGGGGACTAGCGGGCTACAAGAGACCCAGTACTTC. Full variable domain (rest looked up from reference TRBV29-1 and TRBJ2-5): SAVISQKPSRDICQRGTSLTIQCQVDSQVTMMFWYRQQPGQSLTLIATANQGSEATYESGFVIDKFPISRPNLTFSTLTVSNMSPEDSSIYLCSVGTSGLQETQYFGPGTRLLVL.

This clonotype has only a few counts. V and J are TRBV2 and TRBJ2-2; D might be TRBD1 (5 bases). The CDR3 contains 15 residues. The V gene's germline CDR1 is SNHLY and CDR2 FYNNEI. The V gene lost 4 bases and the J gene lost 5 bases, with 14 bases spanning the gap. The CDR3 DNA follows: TGTGCCAGCAGTGGGTTGGCAGGGAATACCGGGGAGCTGTTTTTT. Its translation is CASSGLAGNTGELFF.

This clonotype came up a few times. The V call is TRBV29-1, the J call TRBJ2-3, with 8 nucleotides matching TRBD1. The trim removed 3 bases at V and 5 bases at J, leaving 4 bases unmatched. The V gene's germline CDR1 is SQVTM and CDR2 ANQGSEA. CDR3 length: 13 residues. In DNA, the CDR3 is TGCAGCGTTGACAGGGGGCAACAAGATACGCAGTATTTT. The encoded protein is CSVDRGQQDTQYF.

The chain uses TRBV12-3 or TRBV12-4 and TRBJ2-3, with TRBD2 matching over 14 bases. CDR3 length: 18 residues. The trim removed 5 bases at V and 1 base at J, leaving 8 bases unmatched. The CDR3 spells CASSPGTSGRLGTDTQYF. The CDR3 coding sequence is TGTGCCAGCAGTCCCGGGACTAGCGGGAGATTGGGCACAGATACGCAGTATTTT.

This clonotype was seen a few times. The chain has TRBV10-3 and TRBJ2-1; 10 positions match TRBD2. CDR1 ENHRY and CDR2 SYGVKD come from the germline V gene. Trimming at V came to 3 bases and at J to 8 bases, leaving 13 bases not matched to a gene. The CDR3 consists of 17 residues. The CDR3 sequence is CAISDLFQRGGRDEQFF. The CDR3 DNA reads TGTGCCATCAGTGATCTGTTTCAGCGGGGGGGCCGGGATGAGCAGTTCTTC.

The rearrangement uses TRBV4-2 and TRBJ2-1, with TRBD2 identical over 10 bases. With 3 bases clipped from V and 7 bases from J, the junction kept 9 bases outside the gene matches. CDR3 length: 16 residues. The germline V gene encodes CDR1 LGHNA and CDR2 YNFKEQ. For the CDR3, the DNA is TGTGCCAGCAGCCAGGACCGGACTAGCGGAAAAAATGAGCAGTTCTTC. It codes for CASSQDRTSGKNEQFF.